This T cell receptor beta chain originates from a study of blood T cells in healthy people across ages. A sample-barcoded 5' primer and a J-beta primer mix were used in a second PCR of roughly 6 to 11 cycles. TCRdb redid the calling of the 5' RACE reads with MiXCR, one entry per CDR3 protein. The sample has just over 800,000 distinct CDR3 sequences; roughly 60% are singletons. CDR3 length equals 16 residues. Germline trimming cut 4 bases from V and 4 bases from J; bases unmatched to any gene: 10. The chain employs TRBV23-1 and TRBJ1-2, with 9 bases aligning to TRBD1. TRBV23-1 is given ORF status, its function remaining uncertain. Sequenced sample: blood. The receptor was isolated from a man aged 25 to 40 in good health. This CDR3 reads CASSPSRDRAPYGYTF. Here the CDR3 DNA reads TGCGCCAGCAGTCCTTCCCGGGACAGGGCACCCTATGGCTACACCTTC.